This TCR beta chain originates from a study of shared T cell receptors in the human thymus. Profiling relied on immunoSEQ multiplex PCR, and the TCRdb table lists in-frame clones only, not all of them. The sample lists hundreds of thousands of clones, approximately 90% occurring once. These data also formed part of another study, on human thymus T cells. According to that study: Resections from corrective heart surgery provided thymus tissue. Related research described thymic repertoires that were highly overlapping among unrelated individuals.

Sequenced material: thymocytes. This sequence originates from a boy younger than two with a congenital heart defect.

The CDR3 is CASSQAGQGSGANVLTF. Written as DNA, the CDR3 is TGTGCCAGCAGCCAAGCCGGACAGGGGTCTGGGGCCAACGTCCTGACTTTC. The V and J genes are TRBV4-2 and TRBJ2-6; 9 bases match TRBD1. The V gene's germline CDR1 is LGHNA and CDR2 YNFKEQ. CDR3 size: 17 residues. The junction had 2 bases not matched to a gene; V was cut back by 1 base and J by 1 base.